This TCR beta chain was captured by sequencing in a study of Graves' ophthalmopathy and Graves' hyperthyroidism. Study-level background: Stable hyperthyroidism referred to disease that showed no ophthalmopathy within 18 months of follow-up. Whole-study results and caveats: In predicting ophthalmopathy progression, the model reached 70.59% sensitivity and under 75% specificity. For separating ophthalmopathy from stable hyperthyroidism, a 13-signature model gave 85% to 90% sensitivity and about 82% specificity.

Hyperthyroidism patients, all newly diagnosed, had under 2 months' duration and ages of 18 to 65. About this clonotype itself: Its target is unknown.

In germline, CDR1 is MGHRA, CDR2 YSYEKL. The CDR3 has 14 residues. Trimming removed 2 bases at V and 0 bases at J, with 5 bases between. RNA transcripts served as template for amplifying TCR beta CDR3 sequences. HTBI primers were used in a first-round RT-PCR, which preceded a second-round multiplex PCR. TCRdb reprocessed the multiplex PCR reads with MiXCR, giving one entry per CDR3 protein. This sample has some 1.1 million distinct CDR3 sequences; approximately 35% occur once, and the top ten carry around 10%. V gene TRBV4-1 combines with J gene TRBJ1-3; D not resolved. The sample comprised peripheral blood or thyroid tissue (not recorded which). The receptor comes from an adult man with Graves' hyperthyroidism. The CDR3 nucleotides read TGCGCCAGCAGCCAACCGAGCTCTGGAAACACCATATATTTT. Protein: CASSQPSSGNTIYF.